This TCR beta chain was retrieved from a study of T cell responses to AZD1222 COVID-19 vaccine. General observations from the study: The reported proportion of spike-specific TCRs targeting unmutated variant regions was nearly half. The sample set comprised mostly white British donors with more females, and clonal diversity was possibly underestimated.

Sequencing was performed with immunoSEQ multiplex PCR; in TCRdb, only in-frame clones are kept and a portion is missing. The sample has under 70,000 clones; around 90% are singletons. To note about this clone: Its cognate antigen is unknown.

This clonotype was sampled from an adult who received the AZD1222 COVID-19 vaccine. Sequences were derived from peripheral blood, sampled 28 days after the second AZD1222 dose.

CDR3 protein: CASSLLSGRASEQYF. Here the CDR3 DNA reads TGCGCCAGCAGCCTCCTTAGCGGGAGGGCCAGCGAGCAGTACTTC. The chain combines TRBV5-1 with TRBJ2-7; 11 bases align to TRBD2. This CDR3 has 15 amino acids. Germline V gives CDR1 SGHRS, CDR2 YFSETQ. The V segment lost 4 bases and the J segment 6 bases; nucleotides outside the gene matches: 9. The whole variable domain, filled in from reference TRBV5-1 and TRBJ2-7, reads KAGVTQTPRYLIKTRGQQVTLSCSPISGHRSVSWYQQTPGQGLQFLFEYFSETQRNKGNFPGRFSGRQFSNSRSEMNVSTLELGDSALYLCASSLLSGRASEQYFGPGTRLTVT.